Listed here are 30 T cell receptor beta chains from one sample, sequenced in a study of T cell changes during pregnancy in multiple sclerosis. Generated by immunoSEQ multiplex PCR, the TCRdb table keeps only in-frame clones and is missing some. This sample carries roughly 61,000 clones, approximately 90% of them seen once, and the ten largest clones take roughly 0.9%. Sample: peripheral blood, taken in the first trimester of pregnancy. These receptors all come from a female donor in good health, enrolled as a control in a pregnancy study.

The gene calls are TRBV5-4 and TRBJ2-7, with D perhaps TRBD2 (6 bases). Germline CDR1 and CDR2: SGHNT and YYREEE (reference sequence). The V end lost 4 bases, the J end lost 0 bases, and 17 bases lay between the germline ends. The CDR3 runs 16 residues. CDR3 sequence: CASSQGGKGSSYEQYF. The CDR3 DNA sequence: TGTGCCAGCAGCCAGGGAGGCAAAGGGAGCTCCTACGAGCAGTACTTC.

The gene calls are TRBV18 and TRBJ1-5; no firm D call. This CDR3 region has 16 residues. The V and J ends lost 2 bases and 4 bases respectively, with 15 bases between them. From germline, CDR1 is KGHSH and CDR2 LQKENI. The CDR3: CASSPYIGGENQPQHF. The CDR3 DNA is TGTGCCAGCTCACCATATATCGGCGGAGAGAATCAGCCCCAGCATTTT.

The chain has TRBV5-1 and TRBJ1-6; TRBD1 matches 9 bases. The CDR3 has 15 amino acids. The ends lost 4 bases at V and 8 bases at J; junction bases unmatched: 7. Germline CDR1 reads SGHRS; CDR2 reads YFSETQ. The DNA for the CDR3 is TGCGCCAGCAGCCCGACAGGGGGATCTTATTCACCCCTCCACTTT. Translated: CASSPTGGSYSPLHF. Drawing the rest from reference TRBV5-1 and TRBJ1-6, the complete variable domain is KAGVTQTPRYLIKTRGQQVTLSCSPISGHRSVSWYQQTPGQGLQFLFEYFSETQRNKGNFPGRFSGRQFSNSRSEMNVSTLELGDSALYLCASSPTGGSYSPLHFGNGTRLTVT.

This clone appeared once. The chain has TRBV11-3 and TRBJ2-7; 8 nucleotides agree with TRBD1. This CDR3 has 13 residues. V was pared by 5 bases and J by 4 bases, with 4 bases of the junction left unmatched. Germline V CDR1 and CDR2: SGHNT, YENEEA. In DNA, the CDR3 is TGTGCCAGCAGCCCAGGACAGGGTTACGAGCAGTACTTC. As protein: CASSPGQGYEQYF. The full variable domain, in which reference TRBV11-3 and TRBJ2-7 provide the parts outside the CDR3, is EAGVVQSPRYKIIEKKQPVAFWCNPISGHNTLYWYLQNLGQGPELLIRYENEEAVDDSQLPKDRFSAERLKGVDSTLKIQPAELGDSAVYLCASSPGQGYEQYFGPGTRLTVT.

The gene calls are TRBV7-3 and TRBJ2-6; D perhaps matches TRBD2 (6 bases). Trimming stripped 8 bases from V and 1 base from J, with 6 bases between. This CDR3 contains 13 residues. Germline CDR1 and CDR2: SGHTA and FQGTGA. DNA for the CDR3: TGTGCCAGCGGGGGGTCTGGGGCCAACGTCCTGACTTTC. Amino acid sequence: CASGGSGANVLTF.

The V gene is TRBV18, the J gene TRBJ2-7; TRBD1 matches at 12 bases. The CDR3 contains 17 residues. Germline loops: CDR1 KGHSH, CDR2 LQKENI. Unmatched junction bases numbered 17, after V lost 3 bases and J lost 11 bases. The CDR3 protein is CASSPSIIGTGGGGEYF. The CDR3 DNA follows: TGTGCCAGCTCACCTTCTATAATCGGGACAGGGGGCGGCGGAGAGTACTTC.

The CDR3 DNA reads TGCGCCAGCAGCTTGGGCGGCAGGGGCACTGAAGCTTTCTTT. Its protein product is CASSLGGRGTEAFF. The chain couples TRBV5-1 to TRBJ1-1; TRBD1 is a possible D gene (6 bases). Germline V gene lookup returns CDR1 SGHRS and CDR2 YFSETQ. V dropped 0 bases and J dropped 4 bases, with 10 bases sitting between them. The length of the CDR3 is 14 residues.

The chain recombines TRBV7-2 with TRBJ1-2; no clear D gene. Trimming cost V 5 bases and J 0 bases, with 13 bases left between them. There are 15 residues in the CDR3. Germline V gene data show CDR1 as SGHTA and CDR2 as FQGNSA. DNA for the CDR3: TGTGCCAGCAGCCCACCCCTACAGCCTAACTATGGCTACACCTTC. Translation: CASSPPLQPNYGYTF.

The CDR3 sequence is CASSLGKSGGQETQYF. For the CDR3, the DNA is TGCGCCAGCAGCTTAGGTAAAAGCGGGGGGCAAGAGACCCAGTACTTC. V usage is TRBV5-1 and J usage is TRBJ2-5, with TRBD2 matching over 9 bases. V lost 2 bases and J lost 2; bases outside the gene matches: 7. CDR1 SGHRS and CDR2 YFSETQ come from the germline V gene. The CDR3 is made up of 16 amino acids.

The chain carries TRBV18 and TRBJ1-1; 9 nucleotides align to TRBD1. V lost 1 base and J lost 1; bases outside the gene matches: 4. Germline V gives CDR1 KGHSH, CDR2 LQKENI. This CDR3 has 16 residues. CDR3 DNA sequence: TGTGCCAGCTCACCACTAGGACAGGGGAGGAACACTGAAGCTTTCTTT. Encoded protein: CASSPLGQGRNTEAFF.

This CDR3 is CASSPGRTGNNQPQHF. In DNA form, the CDR3 reads TGTGCCAGCAGCCCGGGAAGGACAGGGAACAATCAGCCCCAGCATTTT. This sequence joins TRBV11-2 and TRBJ1-5; 8 nucleotides line up with TRBD1. V dropped 5 bases and J dropped 3; count of bases not matched to a gene: 9. The germline V gene encodes CDR1 SGHAT and CDR2 FQNNGV. The CDR3 extends over 16 amino acids.

The gene calls are TRBV19 and TRBJ2-2, with D perhaps TRBD2 (5 bases). The CDR3 covers 11 residues. Between the trimmed V and J ends, which lost 8 bases and 7 bases, there was a span of 8 bases. Germline V gene sequence: CDR1 LNHDA, CDR2 SQIVND (reference sequence). CDR3 bases: TGTGCCAGTGGAGGAGGCGGGGAGCTGTTTTTT. As protein: CASGGGGELFF. The whole variable domain, remainder taken from reference TRBV19 and TRBJ2-2, is DGGITQSPKYLFRKEGQNVTLSCEQNLNHDAMYWYRQDPGQGLRLIYYSQIVNDFQKGDIAEGYSVSREKKESFPLTVTSAQKNPTAFYLCASGGGGELFFGEGSRLTVL.

The gene calls are TRBV7-2 and TRBJ2-5; TRBD2 matches at 8 bases. This CDR3 has 16 amino acids. J lost 1 base, V lost 1 base, and 5 bases had no gene match. Germline CDR1 reads SGHTA; CDR2 reads FQGNSA. Written as DNA, the CDR3 is TGTGCCAGCAGCTTAGTGGGACTAGTGCTCCAAGAGACCCAGTACTTC. Translating it yields CASSLVGLVLQETQYF.

As regards this clone: Other DNA variants within this sample encode the same CDR3. This rearrangement joins TRBV5-1 to TRBJ2-7, with TRBD1 matching 9 bases. The J segment lost 2 bases and the V segment lost 4 bases, leaving 4 bases of the junction unmatched. The CDR3 is 14 amino acids. The germline V gene encodes CDR1 SGHRS and CDR2 YFSETQ. This chain's CDR3 is CASSAGTGPYEQYF. The CDR3, as DNA: TGCGCCAGCAGCGCCGGGACAGGGCCCTACGAGCAGTACTTC.

The rearrangement links TRBV5-5 to TRBJ1-1; tentative D call: TRBD1 (6 bases). The CDR3 loop spans 15 amino acids. V was shortened by 3 bases and J by 3 bases, with 15 bases between the two germline ends. CDR1 and CDR2 from the germline V gene are SGHKS and YYEKEE (reference sequence). The CDR3 sequence: CASSSNRVWDTEAFF. As DNA, the CDR3 is TGTGCCAGCAGCTCAAACAGGGTTTGGGACACTGAAGCTTTCTTT.

The chain joins TRBV11-2 to TRBJ1-5; 7 bases agree with TRBD1. Germline-derived CDR1 and CDR2 are SGHAT and FQNNGV. This CDR3 has 18 residues. Germline trimming cut 0 bases from V and 0 bases from J; bases unmatched to any gene: 8. CDR3 sequence (DNA): TGTGCCAGCAGCTTAGAATGGGACAGTTCATATAGCAATCAGCCCCAGCATTTT. It translates to CASSLEWDSSYSNQPQHF.

This clone occurred a few times. V gene TRBV19 combines with J gene TRBJ1-5, with no clear D. Germline V gene lookup returns CDR1 LNHDA and CDR2 SQIVND (reference sequence). V was clipped by 3 bases and J by 1 base, with 4 bases between them. The CDR3 sequence is 13 residues long. The CDR3 nucleotides are TGTGCCAGTAGTATCCCGAGCAATCAGCCCCAGCATTTT. Residues: CASSIPSNQPQHF.

The genes are TRBV14 and TRBJ1-2, with TRBD1 matching over 7 bases. This CDR3 spans 13 amino acids. CDR1 and CDR2 from the germline V gene are SGHDN and FVKESK. V lost 4 bases, J lost 6 bases, and 5 bases stayed unmatched. The chain's CDR3 is CASSPRTGDGYTF. The CDR3 DNA is TGTGCCAGCAGCCCCCGAACAGGGGATGGCTACACCTTC.

The gene calls are TRBV7-6 and TRBJ2-3; D is unresolved. Trimming stripped 5 bases from V and 3 bases from J, with 6 bases between. Germline lookup yields CDR1 SGHVS and CDR2 FNYEAQ. The CDR3 contains 12 residues. The DNA for the CDR3 is TGTGCCAGCAGCCTCTCGACAGATACGCAGTATTTT. Its translation: CASSLSTDTQYF.

V usage is TRBV6-5 and J usage is TRBJ1-2; a possible D gene is TRBD1 (5 bases). V was shortened by 5 bases and J by 1 base, with 11 bases between the two germline ends. Germline values: CDR1 MNHEY, CDR2 SVGAGI. This CDR3 region has 14 residues. CDR3 DNA: TGTGCCAGCAGTACCCAAAGGGGTAACTATGGCTACACCTTC. Amino acid sequence: CASSTQRGNYGYTF.

Only one count was recorded for this clone. The chain joins TRBV18 to TRBJ1-2; D is perhaps TRBD1 (5 bases). This CDR3 spans 14 amino acids. CDR1 KGHSH and CDR2 LQKENI come from the germline V gene. Trimming shortened V by 0 bases and J by 5 bases, and 10 bases separated the two germline ends. CDR3 DNA: TGTGCCAGCTCACCACCTTCCGGGGGGTATGGCTACACCTTC. This encodes CASSPPSGGYGYTF. Using reference TRBV18 and TRBJ1-2 for the parts outside the CDR3, the full variable domain is NAGVMQNPRHLVRRRGQEARLRCSPMKGHSHVYWYRQLPEEGLKFMVYLQKENIIDESGMPKERFSAEFPKEGPSILRIQQVVRGDSAAYFCASSPPSGGYGYTFGSGTRLTVV.

J is TRBJ2-1 and V is TRBV6-1; 9 nucleotides line up with TRBD2. CDR3 length equals 16 residues. In germline, CDR1 is MNHNS, CDR2 SASEGT. Trimming at V came to 4 bases and at J to 4 bases, leaving 8 bases not matched to a gene. CDR3 in DNA: TGTGCCAGCAGTGCTAGCGGGACCAACCTTTACAATGAGCAGTTCTTC. Its translation is CASSASGTNLYNEQFF.

This clone showed up just once. The chain uses TRBV6-1 and TRBJ2-7; D remains ambiguous. CDR3 length: 14 residues. V gave up 3 bases and J gave up 0 bases, with 9 bases separating them. Looked up from germline, CDR1 is MNHNS and CDR2 is SASEGT. The chain's CDR3 is CASSESSPSYEQYF. CDR3 nucleotide sequence: TGTGCCAGCAGTGAGTCCAGTCCCTCCTACGAGCAGTACTTC.

The CDR3 DNA follows: TGTGCCAGCAACAGGGGGCTGGGGAACGAGCAGTACTTC. Translated: CASNRGLGNEQYF. The rearrangement links TRBV13 to TRBJ2-7, with 9 bases that match TRBD1. After removal of 7 bases from V and 5 bases from J, the junction contained 6 bases not matched to a gene. Looked up from germline, CDR1 is PRHDT and CDR2 is FYEKMQ (reference sequence). This CDR3 is built from 13 residues. The entire variable domain, with the rest obtained from reference TRBV13 and TRBJ2-7, is as follows: AAGVIQSPRHLIKEKRETATLKCYPIPRHDTVYWYQQGPGQDPQFLISFYEKMQSDKGSIPDRFSAQQFSDYHSELNMSSLELGDSALYFCASNRGLGNEQYFGPGTRLTVT.

The chain joins TRBV21-1 to TRBJ1-5; the D call in the table, TRBD1, was not verified against the DNA. TRBV21-1 is a documented pseudogene. This CDR3 is 18 amino acids long. CDR3 loop: CASSKGADRGQWNQPQHF. The CDR3 region has the DNA TGTGCCAGCAGCAAGGGAGCTGACAGGGGGCAATGGAATCAGCCCCAGCATTTT.

The chain employs TRBV7-3 and TRBJ2-5, with 7 bases that match TRBD1. Trimming at V came to 6 bases and at J to 1 base, leaving 8 bases not matched to a gene. Germline values: CDR1 SGHTA, CDR2 FQGTGA. The CDR3 loop spans 15 amino acids. The chain's CDR3 is CASSPTGVGQETQYF. CDR3 in DNA: TGTGCCAGCAGTCCTACAGGGGTCGGCCAAGAGACCCAGTACTTC.

V usage is TRBV7-3 and J usage is TRBJ1-1; TRBD1 is a possible D gene (6 bases). The CDR3 extends over 15 amino acids. With 3 bases removed from V and 0 bases from J, the gap between germline ends came to 11 bases. Germline V gene data show CDR1 as SGHTA and CDR2 as FQGTGA. In nucleotides, the CDR3 is TGTGCCAGCAGCTTGACAGGTTTGATGAACACTGAAGCTTTCTTT. It codes for CASSLTGLMNTEAFF.

In nucleotides, the CDR3 is TGTGCCAGTCAAAACTCGCCGGGCGGGAGGACTGAAAAACTGTTTTTT. Its protein product is CASQNSPGGRTEKLFF. The V and J genes are TRBV19 and TRBJ1-4, with no clear D. The CDR3 is made up of 16 amino acids. CDR1 LNHDA and CDR2 SQIVND come from the germline V gene (reference sequence). Deletions cut 8 bases from V and 7 bases from J, with 23 bases between.

This clone has a single count. The rearrangement uses TRBV19 and TRBJ2-7, with TRBD1 matching over 11 bases. There are 18 residues in the CDR3. The junction had 10 bases not matched to a gene; V was cut back by 3 bases and J by 0 bases. The germline V gene encodes CDR1 LNHDA and CDR2 SQIVND (reference sequence). The CDR3 region has the DNA TGTGCCAGTAGTATGCGCCATCGGACAGGGGGCTCCTCCTACGAGCAGTACTTC. It yields the protein CASSMRHRTGGSSYEQYF.

The rearrangement joins TRBV4-2 to TRBJ1-5, with 7 bases identical to TRBD1. This CDR3 has 16 amino acids. Germline V gene lookup returns CDR1 LGHNA and CDR2 YNFKEQ. V lost 4 bases, J lost 0 bases, and 6 bases stayed unmatched. The DNA for the CDR3 is TGTGCCAGCAGCCTTGGACAGGATTATAGCAATCAGCCCCAGCATTTT. Its protein product is CASSLGQDYSNQPQHF.